Sequencing of this TCR beta chain was carried out in a study of T cell changes during pregnancy in multiple sclerosis. Only in-frame clones appear in the TCRdb table, and some are missing; sequencing was by immunoSEQ multiplex PCR. The table lists about 83,000 clones, roughly nine tenths of them singletons, with roughly 3.5% in the top ten. This CDR3 is built from 15 residues. This receptor was taken from a female donor in good health, serving as a control in a pregnancy study. Some clones in this sample may be carry-over from other donors' samples. The source material was PBMCs, sampled in the first trimester of pregnancy. The chain recombines TRBV21-1 with TRBJ1-2; no check of the table's D call, TRBD1, against the DNA was made. TRBV21-1 has pseudogene status. As DNA, the CDR3 is TGTGCCAGCAACGAGACACAGGAGATTAACTATGGCTACACCTTC. Its translation: CASNETQEINYGYTF.